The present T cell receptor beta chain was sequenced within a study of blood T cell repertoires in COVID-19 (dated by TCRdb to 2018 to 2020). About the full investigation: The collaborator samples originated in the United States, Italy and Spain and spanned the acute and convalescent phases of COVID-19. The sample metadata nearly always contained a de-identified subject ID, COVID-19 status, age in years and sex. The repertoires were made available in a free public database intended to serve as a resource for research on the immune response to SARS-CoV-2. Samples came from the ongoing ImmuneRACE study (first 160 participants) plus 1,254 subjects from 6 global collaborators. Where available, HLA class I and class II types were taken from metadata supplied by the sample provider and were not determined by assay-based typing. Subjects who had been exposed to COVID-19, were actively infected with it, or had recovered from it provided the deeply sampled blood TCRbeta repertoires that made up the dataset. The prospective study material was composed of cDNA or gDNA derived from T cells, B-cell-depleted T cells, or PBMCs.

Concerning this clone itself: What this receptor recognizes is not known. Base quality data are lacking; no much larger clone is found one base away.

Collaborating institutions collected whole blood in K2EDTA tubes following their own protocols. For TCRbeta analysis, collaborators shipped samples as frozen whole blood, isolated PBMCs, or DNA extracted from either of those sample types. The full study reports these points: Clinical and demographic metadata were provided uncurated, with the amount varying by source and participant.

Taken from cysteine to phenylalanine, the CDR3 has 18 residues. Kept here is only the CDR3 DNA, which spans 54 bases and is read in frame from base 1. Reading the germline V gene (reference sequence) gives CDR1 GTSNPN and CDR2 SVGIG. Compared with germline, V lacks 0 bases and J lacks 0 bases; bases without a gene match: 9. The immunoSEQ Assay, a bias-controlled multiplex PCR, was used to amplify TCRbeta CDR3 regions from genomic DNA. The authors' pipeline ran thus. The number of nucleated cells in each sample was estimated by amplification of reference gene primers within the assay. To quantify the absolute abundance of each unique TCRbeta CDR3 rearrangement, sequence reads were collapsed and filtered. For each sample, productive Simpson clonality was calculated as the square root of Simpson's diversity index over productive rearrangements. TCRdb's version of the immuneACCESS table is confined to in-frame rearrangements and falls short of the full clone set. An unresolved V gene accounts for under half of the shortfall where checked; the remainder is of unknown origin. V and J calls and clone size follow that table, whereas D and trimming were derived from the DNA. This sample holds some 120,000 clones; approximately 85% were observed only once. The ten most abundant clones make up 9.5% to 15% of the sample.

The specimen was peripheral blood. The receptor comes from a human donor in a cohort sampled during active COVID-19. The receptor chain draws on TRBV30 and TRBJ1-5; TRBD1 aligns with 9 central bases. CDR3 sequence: CAWSVLGTGLRSNQPQHF. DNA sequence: TGTGCCTGGAGTGTACTTGGGACAGGGCTTCGTAGCAATCAGCCCCAGCATTTT.